This T cell receptor beta chain comes out of a study of pediatric ulcerative colitis. CDR3 length: 16 residues. After removal of 6 bases from V and 3 bases from J, the junction contained 12 bases not matched to a gene. In germline, CDR1 is SNHLY, CDR2 FYNNEI. Sequencing was performed with immunoSEQ multiplex PCR; in TCRdb, only in-frame clones are kept and a portion is missing. The table lists more than 50,000 clones, 87% of them singletons. The sequenced sample consisted of blood. This TCR was recovered from a boy younger than 18 who was a control in a study of pediatric ulcerative colitis. The chain has TRBV2 and TRBJ2-3; the match to TRBD1 covers 7 bases. The CDR3 DNA reads as TGTGCCAGCAGACCCCAGGGGGTTAGGCGGACAGATACGCAGTATTTT. Protein: CASRPQGVRRTDTQYF.